The next 9 T cell receptor beta chains were all read from a single sample in a study of radiotherapy plus CTLA-4 blockade in lung cancer. Produced via immunoSEQ multiplex PCR; TCRdb's table is partial and in-frame only. The sample has some 40,000 clones; 60% to 80% are singletons. The sample in question was peripheral blood, obtained from a patient treated with radiotherapy plus ipilimumab. These receptor sequences come from a human donor with non-small cell lung cancer whose response to radiotherapy plus ipilimumab could not be evaluated.

This clone has only one observation. This rearrangement joins TRBV5-4 to TRBJ2-5; D not resolved. The V end lost 0 bases, the J end lost 3 bases, and 12 bases lay between the germline ends. Germline V gives CDR1 SGHNT, CDR2 YYREEE (reference sequence). This CDR3 has 15 amino acids. The chain's CDR3 is CASSLVGQKKETQYF. The DNA of the CDR3 is TGTGCCAGCAGCTTGGTGGGCCAGAAGAAAGAGACCCAGTACTTC.

The CDR3 here is CASIPRPGTGNTEAFF. In DNA form, the CDR3 reads TGTGCCAGCATCCCCAGGCCGGGGACAGGGAACACTGAAGCTTTCTTT. This chain links TRBV27 with TRBJ1-1; the match to TRBD1 covers 8 bases. Germline V gene data show CDR1 as MNHEY and CDR2 as SMNVEV (reference sequence). The CDR3 contains 16 residues. V shed 7 bases, J shed 1 base, and the junction held 11 bases outside the gene matches.

This chain links TRBV5-1 with TRBJ1-4; no reliable D call. Trimming shortened V by 1 base and J by 0 bases, and 10 bases separated the two germline ends. This CDR3 has 16 residues. In germline, CDR1 is SGHRS, CDR2 YFSETQ. Here the CDR3 reads CASSLRPEATNEKLFF. The DNA of the CDR3 is TGCGCCAGCAGCTTGAGGCCGGAGGCAACTAATGAAAAACTGTTTTTT.

V usage is TRBV7-9 and J usage is TRBJ2-7; 9 positions agree with TRBD1. This CDR3 region has 15 residues. V gave up 5 bases and J gave up 0 bases; unmatched junction bases: 5. Germline values: CDR1 SEHNR, CDR2 FQNEAQ (reference sequence). CDR3 DNA: TGTGCCAGCAGCAGGACAGGGGAAAGCTCCTACGAGCAGTACTTC. Translated: CASSRTGESSYEQYF.

The chain combines TRBV5-6 with TRBJ1-5, with D possibly being TRBD1 (6 bases). Germline V gene data show CDR1 as SGHDT and CDR2 as YYEEEE. Trimming removed 0 bases from V and 4 bases from J, with 14 bases in between. The CDR3 totals 16 residues. In DNA form, the CDR3 reads TGTGCCAGCAGCTTGGGACCGGGACAAGCTAATCAGCCCCAGCATTTT. Residues: CASSLGPGQANQPQHF.

The chain is built from TRBV7-9 and TRBJ1-2; no definite D call. The CDR3 consists of 13 residues. CDR1 and CDR2 (germline): SEHNR, FQNEAQ (reference sequence). The V gene lost 7 bases and the J gene lost 3 bases, with 12 bases spanning the gap. For the CDR3, the DNA is TGTGCCAGCATTGCCGGGTCTTACTATGGCTACACCTTC. The encoded protein is CASIAGSYYGYTF.

The rearrangement uses TRBV9 and TRBJ1-2, with 7 nucleotides matching TRBD1. This CDR3 comprises 15 residues. CDR1 SGDLS and CDR2 YYNGEE come from the germline V gene. V trimming: 4 bases; J trimming: 4 bases; junction bases outside the gene matches: 10. CDR3 sequence: CASSPRTRGTYGYTF. In nucleotides, the CDR3 is TGTGCCAGCAGCCCCCGGACCAGGGGGACCTATGGCTACACCTTC.

The DNA of the CDR3 is TGTGCCAGTAGGGGACAGGGTTTCTCCTACGAGCAGTACTTC. Translation gives CASRGQGFSYEQYF. The chain has TRBV19 and TRBJ2-5; 9 bases agree with TRBD1. TRBJ2-7 explains the end of the DNA better; the J call may be wrong. The length of the CDR3 is 14 residues. Germline CDR1 LNHDA, CDR2 SQIVND (reference sequence).

The chain is built from TRBV5-1 and TRBJ2-5; maybe TRBD2 (6 bases). The CDR3 is 16 residues long. Germline lookup yields CDR1 SGHRS and CDR2 YFSETQ. Trimming cost V 4 bases and J 2 bases, with 18 bases left between them. The CDR3 spells CASSRSPGSGQETQYF. CDR3 nucleotide sequence: TGCGCCAGCAGCCGGTCCCCCGGTAGCGGACAAGAGACCCAGTACTTC.